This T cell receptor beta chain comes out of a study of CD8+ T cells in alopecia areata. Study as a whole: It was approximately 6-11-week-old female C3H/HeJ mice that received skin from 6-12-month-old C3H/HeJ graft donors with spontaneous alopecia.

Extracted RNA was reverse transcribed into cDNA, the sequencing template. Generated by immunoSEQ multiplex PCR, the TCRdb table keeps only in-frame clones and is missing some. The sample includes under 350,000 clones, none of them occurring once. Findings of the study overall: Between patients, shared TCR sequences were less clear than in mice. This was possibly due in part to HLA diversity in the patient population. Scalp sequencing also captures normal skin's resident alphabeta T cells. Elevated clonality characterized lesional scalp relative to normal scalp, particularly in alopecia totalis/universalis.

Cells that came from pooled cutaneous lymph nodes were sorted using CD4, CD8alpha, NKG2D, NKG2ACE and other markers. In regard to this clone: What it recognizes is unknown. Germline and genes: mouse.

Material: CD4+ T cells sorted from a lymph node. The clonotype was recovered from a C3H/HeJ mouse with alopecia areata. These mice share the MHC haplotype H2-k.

The CDR3: CASRRTGENYAEQFF. Partial CDR3 DNA: TGTGCCAGCAGACGGACTGGGGAAAACTATGCT. This rearrangement joins TRBV13-3 to TRBJ2-1; 9 bases line up with TRBD2. The read stops 4 residues short of the end of the CDR3; the missing end is completed from the germline J gene. This CDR3 is built from 15 residues. CDR1 NNHDY and CDR2 SYVADS come from the germline V gene. V lost 5 bases and J lost 1; bases outside the gene matches: 4.